These T cell receptor beta chains were read from a single sample in a study of cytomegalovirus exposure and HLA in healthy donors. Sequencing used immunoSEQ multiplex PCR; TCRdb keeps in-frame clones, though not all of them. Of around 130,000 clones in the sample, roughly 80% were seen once. The sequencing sample was made of PBMCs. These receptors were obtained from a middle-aged woman in good health and CMV-seronegative. The CDR3 runs from the conserved cysteine through the conserved F or W.

j_call,v_call,cdr3_aa
TRBJ2-2,TRBV5-4,CASSLDPTDYTGELFF
TRBJ2-5,TRBV7-9,CASSRTSSQETQYF
TRBJ2-2,TRBV28,CASSRGARAGELFF
TRBJ2-7,TRBV6-1,CASSAGTGVYEQYF
TRBJ1-2,TRBV7-2,CASLTGGYGYTF
TRBJ1-2,TRBV6-6,CASSPRQDDYGYTF
TRBJ2-7,TRBV29-1,CSVGSRGPLYEQYF
TRBJ2-7,TRBV7-8,CASSPTGISSTYEQYF
TRBJ1-5,TRBV19,CASSFQGYSNQPQHF
TRBJ2-7,TRBV4-1,CASSQAGTSDYEQYF
TRBJ1-1,TRBV7-2,CASSFWDRAEAFF
TRBJ2-6,TRBV7-2,CASSSDSSGANVLTF
TRBJ2-2,TRBV7-3,CASSSDSHTGELFF
TRBJ2-7,TRBV5-1,CASSFGDRAEQYF
TRBJ2-5,TRBV5-1,CASSLGLAGEETQYF
TRBJ1-6,TRBV5-4,CASRSGTQDNSPLHF
TRBJ2-3,TRBV5-8,CASSVGQGVDTQYF
TRBJ2-5,TRBV6-6,CASSGNRVGETQYF
TRBJ2-2,TRBV4-2,CPSGRDNTNTGELFF
TRBJ1-4,TRBV19,CASSKWTGGNEKLFF
TRBJ1-3,TRBV29-1,CSVSGVPETGSAGNTIYF
TRBJ2-1,TRBV27,CASRLRGHYYNEQFF
TRBJ2-2,TRBV9,CASSAPYKGDTGELFF
TRBJ2-7,TRBV18,CASSPDRYSYEQYF
TRBJ1-5,TRBV9,CASSETSGSNQPQHF
TRBJ2-7,TRBV5-1,CASGPGLAGGGEQYF
TRBJ2-7,TRBV6-4,CASRAGTGGNYEQYF
TRBJ1-4,TRBV7-9,CASSRAGAVPEKLFF
TRBJ1-2,TRBV28,CATGTQYGYTF
TRBJ2-5,TRBV10-3,CASTSGGTQETQYF
TRBJ1-2,TRBV7-9,CASSLTGGYGYTF
TRBJ2-5,TRBV5-1,CASSPGQGAGETQYF
TRBJ2-7,TRBV5-1,CASSFGQYEQYF
TRBJ2-6,TRBV30,CAWSRIGEGVGANVLTF
TRBJ2-3,TRBV27,CASSLQLAATDTQYF
TRBJ2-3,TRBV13,CASSRNTDTQYF
TRBJ1-2,TRBV6-1,CASTLGRGLIGYTF
TRBJ2-7,TRBV5-1,CASSGTGEKCEQYF